These 20 T cell receptor beta chains were all obtained from the same sample, sequenced in a study of T cells in Graves' hyperthyroidism and ophthalmopathy. TCR beta CDR3 regions were amplified from RNA. With the HTBI primer set, the TCR CDR3 went through a first round of RT-PCR. TCRdb called the multiplex PCR reads again in MiXCR, with one record for every CDR3 protein. The sample shows hundreds of thousands of distinct CDR3 sequences, roughly a quarter of them seen only once. Sequencing was carried out using blood. These receptors came from a woman in her twenties or thirties with Graves' ophthalmopathy.

V is TRBV10-3 and J is TRBJ1-5, with 9 bases identical to TRBD1. This CDR3 has 16 amino acids. The ends lost 5 bases at V and 11 bases at J; junction bases unmatched: 16. CDR1 is ENHRY, CDR2 SYGVKD, per germline. This chain's CDR3 is CAISPGQGIWESAQHF. The CDR3 DNA reads as TGTGCCATCAGTCCGGGACAGGGTATTTGGGAATCAGCCCAGCATTTT.

This clonotype was picked up many times. The chain recombines TRBV6-2 or TRBV6-3 with TRBJ1-6; D remains ambiguous. Germline V gene lookup returns CDR1 MNHEY and CDR2 SVGEGT. The CDR3 sequence is 12 residues long. Deletions cut 6 bases from V and 7 bases from J, with 7 bases between. CDR3 residues: CASSARNSPLHF. The DNA for the CDR3 is TGTGCCAGCAGCGCGAGAAATTCACCCCTCCACTTT.

This clonotype occurred many times. The chain couples TRBV7-2 to TRBJ1-1, with D hard to call. Trimming took 2 bases from V and 2 from J, leaving 9 bases between them. The CDR3 covers 14 residues. The germline V gene encodes CDR1 SGHTA and CDR2 FQGNSA. The CDR3 reads CASSLLWDNTEAFF. DNA of the CDR3: TGTGCCAGCAGCTTACTCTGGGATAACACTGAAGCTTTCTTT.

This clonotype came up a few times. The chain carries TRBV6-1 and TRBJ2-7; 11 nucleotides match TRBD1. Germline lookup yields CDR1 MNHNS and CDR2 SASEGT. V shed 5 bases and J 2 bases; nucleotides not matched to a gene: 8. The CDR3 is 16 amino acids. The chain's CDR3 is CASSPTVGQGAYEQYF. CDR3 in DNA: TGTGCCAGCAGTCCTACAGTGGGACAGGGGGCCTACGAGCAGTACTTC.

The chain links TRBV12-3 or TRBV12-4 to TRBJ1-2, with D maybe TRBD1 (6 bases). The V gene lost 2 bases and the J gene lost 4 bases, with 11 bases spanning the gap. The CDR3 consists of 14 residues. In DNA form, the CDR3 reads TGTGCCAGCAGTTTATTGGGGGCCCGCTATGGCTACACCTTC. It encodes CASSLLGARYGYTF.

Ten or more counts support this clonotype. The chain joins TRBV6-2 or TRBV6-3 to TRBJ1-5; TRBD1 agrees at 7 bases. This CDR3 has 16 amino acids. Germline values: CDR1 MNHEY, CDR2 SVGEGT. Losses at the gene ends were 4 bases for V and 1 base for J; bases not matched to a gene: 7. In DNA form, the CDR3 reads TGTGCCAGCAGTTTCCGACAGGGCCTCAGCAATCAGCCCCAGCATTTT. It yields the protein CASSFRQGLSNQPQHF.

This clonotype was seen many times. The V gene is TRBV3-1, the J gene TRBJ2-7; D is possibly TRBD1 (6 bases). The germline V gene encodes CDR1 LGHDT and CDR2 YNNKEL (reference sequence). The CDR3 covers 13 residues. V was clipped by 4 bases and J by 5 bases, with 12 bases between them. Here the CDR3 DNA reads TGTGCCAGCAGCCCAGTGGGGGCCCACGAGCAGTACTTC. Its protein is CASSPVGAHEQYF.

The table lists this clonotype with many counts. The chain has TRBV11-2 and TRBJ2-5; 7 nucleotides match TRBD1. After removal of 5 bases from V and 4 bases from J, the junction contained 4 bases not matched to a gene. Germline CDR1 SGHAT, CDR2 FQNNGV. The CDR3 is 13 amino acids. CDR3 loop: CASSADRIETQYF. DNA for the CDR3: TGTGCCAGCAGCGCGGACAGGATAGAGACCCAGTACTTC.

This clonotype appeared many times. The chain recombines TRBV6-1 with TRBJ1-5; 10 bases fit TRBD1. Looked up from germline, CDR1 is MNHNS and CDR2 is SASEGT. There are 13 residues in the CDR3. Trimming took 11 bases from V and 4 from J; bases not matched to a gene: 5. The CDR3 sequence is CAGRQGANQPQHF. The DNA of the CDR3 is TGTGCCGGACGACAGGGGGCAAATCAGCCCCAGCATTTT.

The rearrangement links TRBV20-1 to TRBJ1-3, with D uncertain. Trimming stripped 7 bases from V and 0 bases from J, with 13 bases between. Germline V lookup: CDR1 DFQATT, CDR2 SNEGSKA (reference sequence). CDR3 length equals 14 residues. The CDR3 DNA sequence: TGCAGTGGGATGGCACCCCTCTCTGGAAACACCATATATTTT. Its protein product is CSGMAPLSGNTIYF.

The sample holds many counts of this clonotype. The chain couples TRBV27 to TRBJ1-1; no clear D. CDR3 length: 13 amino acids. The V gene's germline CDR1 is MNHEY and CDR2 SMNVEV (reference sequence). V was trimmed by 3 bases and J by 2 bases, leaving 7 bases between them. DNA for the CDR3: TGTGCCAGCAGTTTTAACCAAAACACTGAAGCTTTCTTT. This encodes CASSFNQNTEAFF.

Ten or more counts support this clonotype. The chain is built from TRBV4-2 and TRBJ2-5, with 10 bases fitting TRBD1. Per germline, CDR1 LGHNA and CDR2 YNFKEQ. This CDR3 contains 15 residues. Trimming removed 3 bases from V and 5 bases from J; junction bases left unmatched: 6. The CDR3 loop reads CASSQTTGGWETQYF. The DNA of the CDR3 is TGTGCCAGCAGCCAGACGACAGGGGGCTGGGAGACCCAGTACTTC.

This clonotype has ten or more counts. The chain links TRBV24-1 to TRBJ1-2; a weak D match, TRBD1 (6 bases). V lost 4 bases to trimming and J lost 3 bases, with 14 bases between them. The CDR3 loop spans 15 amino acids. Germline lookup yields CDR1 KGHDR and CDR2 SFDVKD. The CDR3 here is CATSDPLQGDYGYTF. In nucleotides, the CDR3 is TGTGCCACCAGTGACCCGTTACAGGGAGACTATGGCTACACCTTC.

This clonotype was observed a handful of times. A much larger clone is a single base away; this may be a read error. The CDR3 coding sequence is TGTGCCAGCAGACAATCTGGGACCGTCAAGGCCCAGTACTTC. Translating it yields CASRQSGTVKAQYF. The chain combines TRBV6-1 with TRBJ2-5, with D perhaps given as TRBD1 or TRBD2 (5 bases each). Germline lookup yields CDR1 MNHNS and CDR2 SASEGT. The length of the CDR3 is 14 residues. V lost 6 bases and J 9 bases, leaving 20 bases between the germline ends.

This clonotype was picked up one time. This chain connects TRBV20-1 to TRBJ2-5; no clear D. From germline, CDR1 is DFQATT and CDR2 SNEGSKA (reference sequence). The CDR3 contains 12 residues. V lost 3 bases to trimming and J lost 2 bases, with 7 bases between them. The CDR3 DNA follows: TGCAGTGCTAGTACCGGGCAAGAGACCCAGTACTTC. Amino acid sequence: CSASTGQETQYF.

This clonotype turned up a few times. The chain links TRBV15 to TRBJ1-2; D gene uncertain. Germline CDR1 LNHNV, CDR2 YYDKDF (reference sequence). V lost 0 bases and J 0 bases, leaving 17 bases between the germline ends. The CDR3 runs 18 residues. The CDR3 region is CATSRDQVGPEANYGYTF. In DNA, the CDR3 is TGTGCCACCAGCAGAGATCAAGTAGGTCCGGAAGCTAACTATGGCTACACCTTC.

This chain uses TRBV28 with TRBJ1-1; 9 bases map to TRBD1. The trim removed 5 bases at V and 11 bases at J, leaving 9 bases unmatched. From germline, CDR1 is MDHEN and CDR2 SYDVKM. This CDR3 region has 13 residues. The CDR3 sequence: CASSVFRDRVAFF. Here the CDR3 DNA reads TGTGCCAGCAGTGTCTTCCGGGACAGGGTTGCTTTCTTT.

The chain joins TRBV28 to TRBJ2-5; 7 nucleotides align to TRBD2. This CDR3 region has 14 residues. After removal of 1 base from V and 5 bases from J, the junction contained 4 bases not matched to a gene. Germline V gene data show CDR1 as MDHEN and CDR2 as SYDVKM. CDR3 in DNA: TGTGCCAGCAGTTTATCCCGGGAGGCGGAGACCCAGTACTTC. Translation: CASSLSREAETQYF.

The chain combines TRBV12-3 or TRBV12-4 with TRBJ2-4; tentative D call: TRBD1 (5 bases). Trimming stripped 3 bases from V and 5 bases from J, with 8 bases between. This CDR3 comprises 13 residues. Here the CDR3 DNA reads TGTGCCAGCAGTTTTAGGGGTGAAAACATTCAGTACTTC. Translating gives CASSFRGENIQYF.

This clonotype was recorded many times. The rearrangement links TRBV5-4 to TRBJ1-1, with a possible D match to TRBD1 (5 bases). This CDR3 is built from 18 residues. CDR1 SGHNT and CDR2 YYREEE come from the germline V gene (reference sequence). Trimming removed 0 bases at V and 0 bases at J, with 18 bases between. DNA of the CDR3: TGTGCCAGCAGCTTGGGCCCGCCATGGGGGGGACTGAACACTGAAGCTTTCTTT. Translation: CASSLGPPWGGLNTEAFF.